This passage covers 28 T cell receptor beta chains from one sample sequenced in a study of breast tumors, draining lymph nodes, adjacent tissues. TCRdb ran MiXCR on the multiplex PCR reads and lists one entry per CDR3 protein. This table holds 55,000 to 75,000 distinct CDR3 sequences, less than 45% found once. Specimen: breast tumor tissue. These receptors originate from a female donor with breast cancer. Some clones in this sample may be carry-over from other donors' samples.

This clonotype has at least ten counts. V gene TRBV6-5 combines with J gene TRBJ2-7, with 12 bases lining up with TRBD1. The CDR3 totals 19 residues. Germline values: CDR1 MNHEY, CDR2 SVGAGI. V lost 2 bases, J lost 2 bases, and 13 bases stayed unmatched. CDR3 sequence reads: CASSYTWDRGLARAYEQYF. The CDR3 DNA sequence: TGTGCCAGCAGTTACACCTGGGACAGGGGGCTAGCGAGGGCCTACGAGCAGTACTTC.

The CDR3 here is CASSESIAGLGGRDQETQYF. CDR3 in DNA: TGTGCCAGCAGTGAATCGATAGCGGGGCTCGGGGGCCGTGACCAAGAGACCCAGTACTTC. The V call is TRBV2, the J call TRBJ2-5; 8 bases fit TRBD2. Trimming took 2 bases from V and 0 from J; bases not matched to a gene: 17. The CDR3 runs 20 residues. Per the germline V gene, CDR1 is SNHLY and CDR2 is FYNNEI.

The chain has TRBV2 and TRBJ2-3, with TRBD2 matching 10 bases. V shed 6 bases, J shed 3 bases, and the junction held 9 bases outside the gene matches. The CDR3 sequence is 16 residues long. Germline V CDR1 and CDR2: SNHLY, FYNNEI. For the CDR3, the DNA is TGTGCCAGCAGGGGTAAACTAGCGGGACCAACAGATACGCAGTATTTT. Its protein is CASRGKLAGPTDTQYF.

This clonotype was observed many times. The chain recombines TRBV30 with TRBJ2-3; 7 nucleotides line up with TRBD2. CDR3 size: 13 residues. Germline-derived CDR1 and CDR2 are GTSNPN and SVGIG (reference sequence). Trimming cost V 5 bases and J 1 base; bases outside gene matches: 3. The CDR3 is CAWVGLGTDTQYF. The CDR3 DNA is TGTGCCTGGGTAGGACTAGGCACAGATACGCAGTATTTT.

This clonotype was counted many times. J is TRBJ1-1 and V is TRBV9; tentatively, D is TRBD1 (5 bases). The length of the CDR3 is 15 residues. Germline-derived CDR1 and CDR2 are SGDLS and YYNGEE. V lost 0 bases and J lost 5, with 14 bases in between. CDR3 sequence: CASSVVRVVGTEAFF. CDR3 sequence (DNA): TGTGCCAGCAGCGTAGTCAGGGTAGTAGGGACTGAAGCTTTCTTT.

Sample share makes this clonotype medium-sized. This chain uses TRBV20-1 with TRBJ2-1; D gene ambiguous. Trimming removed 4 bases from V and 5 bases from J, with 12 bases in between. The CDR3 spans 13 residues. The germline V gene encodes CDR1 DFQATT and CDR2 SNEGSKA (reference sequence). The CDR3 nucleotides are TGCAGTGCTAAATCGGTCAGCAACAATGAGCAGTTCTTC. Its translation is CSAKSVSNNEQFF.

This clonotype was found many times. One base away lies a much larger clone, so this may be a sequencing read error. The rearrangement links TRBV6-5 to TRBJ2-7; 7 positions agree with TRBD1. The germline V gene has CDR1 MNHEY and CDR2 SVGAGI. V lost 5 bases to trimming and J lost 2 bases; unmatched junction nucleotides: 9. The CDR3 totals 15 residues. CDR3 in DNA: TGTGCCAGCAGTCACAGACGACAGGGACCCTACGAGCAGTACTTC. Its protein is CASSHRRQGPYEQYF.

The rearrangement uses TRBV7-2 and TRBJ1-6; D is unclear. Germline values: CDR1 SGHTA, CDR2 FQGNSA. The V gene lost 7 bases and the J gene lost 7 bases, with 14 bases spanning the gap. The CDR3 covers 14 residues. CDR3 sequence: CASKAGSLNSPLHF. The DNA for the CDR3 is TGTGCCAGCAAAGCCGGGTCTCTAAATTCACCCCTCCACTTT. The complete variable domain, with remaining parts taken from reference TRBV7-2 and TRBJ1-6, reads GAGVSQSPSNKVTEKGKDVELRCDPISGHTALYWYRQSLGQGLEFLIYFQGNSAPDKSGLPSDRFSAERTGGSVSTLTIQRTQQEDSAVYLCASKAGSLNSPLHFGNGTRLTVT.

DNA of the CDR3: TGCGCCAGCAGCTTGGTAGGTAACAGGGGCAGAACCAATGAAAAACTGTTTTTT. This codes for CASSLVGNRGRTNEKLFF. The chain is built from TRBV5-1 and TRBJ1-4; TRBD1 matches 7 bases. Per germline, CDR1 SGHRS and CDR2 YFSETQ. The junction had 13 bases not matched to a gene; V was cut back by 0 bases and J by 5 bases. CDR3 length equals 18 residues.

Remarks on this clonotype: Germline and junction disagree at one end, which may indicate a read error. V and J are TRBV20-1 and TRBJ1-2; TRBD1 might be the D (6 bases). The CDR3 is made up of 12 amino acids. The germline V gene has CDR1 DFQATT and CDR2 SNEGSKA (reference sequence). The CDR3 region has the DNA TGCCGTGCTAGAGGGGGGCCCTGGGGCTACGCCTTC. Its translation is CRARGGPWGYAF.

The V and J genes are TRBV20-1 and TRBJ2-1; D possibly corresponds to TRBD2 (5 bases). The CDR3 runs 19 residues. V gave up 6 bases and J gave up 3 bases, with 30 bases separating them. The germline CDR1 and CDR2 sequences are DFQATT and SNEGSKA (reference sequence). This CDR3 is CSAKRCDMDSRRNYNEQFF. The CDR3 DNA reads TGCAGTGCCAAGAGATGCGATATGGACTCGCGGAGGAACTACAATGAGCAGTTCTTC.

This clonotype was seen repeatedly, ten times or more. This chain links TRBV10-1 with TRBJ2-1, with D hard to call. This CDR3 has 12 amino acids. Germline loops: CDR1 WNHNN, CDR2 SYGVQD (reference sequence). V was clipped by 5 bases and J by 6 bases, with 8 bases between them. The CDR3 DNA sequence: TGCGCCAGCAGTAACGGGCCCAATGAGCAGTTCTTC. It is translated as CASSNGPNEQFF.

Many counts were recorded for this clonotype. The CDR3 sequence: CASSPQGTDTQYF. CDR3 in DNA: TGTGCCAGTAGTCCGCAGGGAACAGATACGCAGTATTTT. This chain joins TRBV19 and TRBJ2-3; D may be TRBD1 (5 bases). The germline CDR1 and CDR2 sequences are LNHDA and SQIVND (reference sequence). The ends were cut back, 5 bases at V and 3 bases at J, with 9 bases in the middle. CDR3 length equals 13 residues.

The chain is built from TRBV7-2 and TRBJ2-1, with TRBD2 matching over 11 bases. Germline-derived CDR1 and CDR2 are SGHTA and FQGNSA. V lost 5 bases to trimming and J lost 4 bases; unmatched junction nucleotides: 10. The CDR3 contains 17 residues. CDR3 protein: CASSTVAGGPSYNEQFF. The CDR3 bases are TGTGCCAGCAGCACCGTAGCGGGGGGGCCCTCGTACAATGAGCAGTTCTTC.

This clonotype has at least ten counts. The V gene is TRBV6-1, the J gene TRBJ2-1; 10 bases align to TRBD2. J lost 2 bases, V lost 2 bases, and 15 bases had no gene match. The CDR3 spans 20 residues. CDR1 and CDR2 from the germline V gene are MNHNS and SASEGT. CDR3 amino acids: CASSEKGLAGVRSAYNEQFF. Here the CDR3 DNA reads TGTGCCAGCAGTGAAAAGGGCCTAGCGGGAGTTAGGAGCGCCTACAATGAGCAGTTCTTC.

This clonotype has a single count. It is unclear where the CDR3 begins or ends on the DNA, so no DNA is shown, and the CDR3 is as TCRdb lists it. This CDR3 reads CASSFYICSATHRETQYF. J is TRBJ2-5 and V is TRBV7-8. The CDR3 is 18 residues long, ends included. Germline loops: CDR1 SGHVS, CDR2 FQNEAQ.

This clonotype was seen ten or more times. J is TRBJ2-7 and V is TRBV11-2; possibly TRBD1 or TRBD2 for D (5 bases each). V dropped 1 base and J dropped 6 bases, with 16 bases sitting between them. The CDR3 extends over 15 amino acids. CDR1 is SGHAT, CDR2 FQNNGV, per germline. CDR3 coding DNA: TGTGCCAGCAGCTTAGGTGGGACCGCAGTCGCCGAGCAGTACTTC. It yields the protein CASSLGGTAVAEQYF.

This clonotype was observed many times. The chain links TRBV4-3 to TRBJ2-3, with D possibly being TRBD1 (5 bases). Trimming pared 0 bases from V and 3 bases from J, leaving 13 bases between. Germline V lookup: CDR1 LGHNA, CDR2 YSLEER. This CDR3 is built from 16 residues. CDR3 in DNA: TGCGCCAGCAGCCAAGATTGTGGGCAGGGTACAGATACGCAGTATTTT. Translated, it gives CASSQDCGQGTDTQYF.

This clonotype was counted ten times or more. CDR3 coding DNA: TGTGCCAGCAGTTCAGGGGACTATGGCTACACCTTC. It codes for CASSSGDYGYTF. The rearrangement links TRBV12-3 or TRBV12-4 to TRBJ1-2, with a weak D call TRBD1 (6 bases). This CDR3 comprises 12 residues. V dropped 4 bases and J dropped 3 bases, with 6 bases sitting between them.

This clonotype was seen many times. The J gene is TRBJ2-1, the V gene TRBV7-6; 8 nucleotides align to TRBD2. In germline, CDR1 is SGHVS, CDR2 FNYEAQ. This CDR3 spans 16 amino acids. J lost 4 bases, V lost 5 bases, and 10 bases had no gene match. This chain's CDR3 is CASSALVAGRYNEQFF. CDR3 nucleotide sequence: TGTGCCAGCAGCGCACTGGTAGCGGGGAGATACAATGAGCAGTTCTTC. Combining the CDR3 with reference TRBV7-6 and TRBJ2-1 gives the whole variable domain GAGVSQSPRYKVTKRGQDVALRCDPISGHVSLYWYRQALGQGPEFLTYFNYEAQQDKSGLPNDRFSAERPEGSISTLTIQRTEQRDSAMYRCASSALVAGRYNEQFFGPGTRLTVL.

This chain links TRBV4-1 with TRBJ2-7; D gene unclear. The CDR3 has 13 residues. Germline CDR1 is MGHRA and CDR2 is YSYEKL. V was trimmed by 5 bases and J by 1 base, leaving 9 bases between them. This CDR3 reads CASSSGSSYEQYF. In nucleotides, the CDR3 is TGCGCCAGCAGCAGTGGCAGTTCCTACGAGCAGTACTTC.

With regard to this clonotype: With a much larger clone just one base away, this may be a read error. This sequence joins TRBV12-3 or TRBV12-4 and TRBJ2-7; D may match TRBD1 or TRBD2 (5 bases each). The CDR3 is made up of 13 amino acids. Deletions cut 3 bases from V and 7 bases from J, with 13 bases between. Here the CDR3 DNA reads TGTGCCAGCAGTTTCGGGACGTTGAATGAGCAGTACTTC. As protein: CASSFGTLNEQYF.

This clonotype was recorded many times. The V gene is TRBV7-2, the J gene TRBJ1-2; 10 positions match TRBD1. V was clipped by 5 bases and J by 4 bases; unmatched bases: 7. Per germline, CDR1 SGHTA and CDR2 FQGNSA. CDR3 length equals 15 residues. CDR3 residues: CASSRAGTGAYGYTF. In DNA, the CDR3 is TGTGCCAGCAGCCGGGCTGGGACAGGGGCCTATGGCTACACCTTC.

This clonotype was detected many times. The rearrangement joins TRBV27 to TRBJ2-1; TRBD2 matches 7 bases. V was pared by 7 bases and J by 8 bases, with 8 bases of the junction left unmatched. This CDR3 is built from 13 residues. In germline, CDR1 is MNHEY, CDR2 SMNVEV (reference sequence). This CDR3 reads CASKAGPWDEQFF. The CDR3 bases are TGTGCCAGCAAAGCGGGGCCATGGGATGAGCAGTTCTTC.

This clonotype came up many times. The gene calls are TRBV20-1 and TRBJ2-7; the match to TRBD2 covers 8 bases. This CDR3 has 12 residues. Germline loops: CDR1 DFQATT, CDR2 SNEGSKA (reference sequence). J lost 3 bases, V lost 3 bases, and 1 base had no gene match. CDR3 sequence: CSASAGGYEQYF. CDR3 DNA: TGCAGTGCTAGTGCGGGAGGCTACGAGCAGTACTTC.

This clonotype has only a few counts. The chain has TRBV10-3 and TRBJ2-1; D is undetermined. The V gene's germline CDR1 is ENHRY and CDR2 SYGVKD. The CDR3 loop spans 15 amino acids. V shed 5 bases and J shed 6 bases, with 17 bases lying between them. The CDR3 loop reads CAISLYAIGGNEQFF. CDR3 nucleotide sequence: TGTGCCATCAGTTTGTACGCGATAGGTGGCAATGAGCAGTTCTTC.

This clonotype was counted at least ten times. This CDR3 reads CASSLGGLVYNEQFF. The DNA of the CDR3 is TGTGCCAGCAGCTTAGGAGGCTTGGTATACAATGAGCAGTTCTTC. The J gene is TRBJ2-1, the V gene TRBV11-2; D gene uncertain. Trimming removed 1 base at V and 4 bases at J, with 11 bases between. Germline V CDR1 and CDR2: SGHAT, FQNNGV. CDR3 size: 15 residues.

The table lists this clonotype with a count of one. A much larger clonotype is one base distant, so this may be a read error. The gene calls are TRBV10-3 and TRBJ1-2, with D possibly TRBD1 on 5 matching bases. Per germline, CDR1 ENHRY and CDR2 SYGVKD. The length of the CDR3 is 12 residues. DNA for the CDR3: TGTGCCAGCAGTTATGGGGCTTATAGCTACACCTTC. Translation: CASSYGAYSYTF.